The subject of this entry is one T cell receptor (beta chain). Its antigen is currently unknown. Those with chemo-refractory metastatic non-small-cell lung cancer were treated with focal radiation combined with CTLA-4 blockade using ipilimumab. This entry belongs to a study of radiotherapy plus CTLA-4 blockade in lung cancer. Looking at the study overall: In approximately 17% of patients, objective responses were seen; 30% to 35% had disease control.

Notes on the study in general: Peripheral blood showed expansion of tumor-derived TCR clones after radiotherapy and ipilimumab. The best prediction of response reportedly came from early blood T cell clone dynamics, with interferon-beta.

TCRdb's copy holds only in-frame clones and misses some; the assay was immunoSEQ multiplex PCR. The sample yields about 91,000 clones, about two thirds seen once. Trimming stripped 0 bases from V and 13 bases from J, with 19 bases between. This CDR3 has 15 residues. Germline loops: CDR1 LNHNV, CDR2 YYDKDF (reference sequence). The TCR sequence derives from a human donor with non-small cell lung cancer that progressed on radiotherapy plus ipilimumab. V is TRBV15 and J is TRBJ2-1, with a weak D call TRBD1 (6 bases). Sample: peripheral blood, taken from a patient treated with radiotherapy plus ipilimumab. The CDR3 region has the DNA TGTGCCACCAGCAGAGATTTGTCCGCACAAGGGGGTCAGTTCTTC. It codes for CATSRDLSAQGGQFF.